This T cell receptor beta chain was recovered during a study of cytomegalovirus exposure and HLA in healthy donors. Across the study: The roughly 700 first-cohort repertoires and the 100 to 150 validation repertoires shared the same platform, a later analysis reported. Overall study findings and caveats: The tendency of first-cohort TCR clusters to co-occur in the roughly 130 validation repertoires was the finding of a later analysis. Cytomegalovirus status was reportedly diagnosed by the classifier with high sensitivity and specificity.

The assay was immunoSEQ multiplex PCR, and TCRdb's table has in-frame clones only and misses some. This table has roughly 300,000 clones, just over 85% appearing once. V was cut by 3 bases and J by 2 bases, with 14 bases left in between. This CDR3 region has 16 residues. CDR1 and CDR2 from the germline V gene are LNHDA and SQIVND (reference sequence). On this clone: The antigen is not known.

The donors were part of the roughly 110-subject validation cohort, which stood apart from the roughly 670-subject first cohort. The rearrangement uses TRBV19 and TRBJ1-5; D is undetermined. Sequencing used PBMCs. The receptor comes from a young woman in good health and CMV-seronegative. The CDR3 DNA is TGTGCCAGTAGTATGTTGTTTCCGGCGGGCAATCAGCCCCAGCATTTT. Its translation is CASSMLFPAGNQPQHF. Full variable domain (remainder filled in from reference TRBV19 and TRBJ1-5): DGGITQSPKYLFRKEGQNVTLSCEQNLNHDAMYWYRQDPGQGLRLIYYSQIVNDFQKGDIAEGYSVSREKKESFPLTVTSAQKNPTAFYLCASSMLFPAGNQPQHFGDGTRLSIL.